These 7 T cell receptor beta chains came from one sample sequenced in a study of T cells in Graves' hyperthyroidism and ophthalmopathy (dated by TCRdb to about 2019). Library construction relied on multiplex PCR. Sequencing was carried out with an Illumina HiSeq 2000. TCR beta CDR3 regions were amplified from RNA transcripts. A first-round RT-PCR of the TCR CDR3 used the HTBI primer set with the Qiagen OneStep RT-PCR kit. Using fastp trimming at Q25 and MiXCR clonotype assembly, TCRdb reanalyzed the public sequencing data and kept in-frame beta chains. Merged by CDR3 protein, the rows form single entries marked with the most common genes and DNA. This sample holds more than 500,000 distinct CDR3 sequences; over 12% were observed only once. Of the sample, 3.5% to 4.5% falls within the top ten clones. The sample taken for sequencing was blood. Receptors were obtained from a woman in her forties with Graves' ophthalmopathy.

This clonotype was seen repeatedly, ten times or more. A read error may account for a junction end that differs from germline. This chain links TRBV7-3 with TRBJ1-1; D uncertain. This CDR3 spans 12 amino acids. CDR1 is SGHTA, CDR2 FQGTGA, per germline. DNA for the CDR3: TGTGCCAGCAGCTTCCCGAACTCTGAAGCTTTCTTT. Translating it yields CASSFPNSEAFF.

The rearrangement links TRBV24-1 to TRBJ2-5; 11 nucleotides agree with TRBD2. Germline lookup yields CDR1 KGHDR and CDR2 SFDVKD. The CDR3 loop spans 15 amino acids. The ends lost 2 bases at V and 8 bases at J; junction bases unmatched: 6. This CDR3 reads CATSDSTSGRGTQYF. In nucleotides, the CDR3 is TGTGCCACCAGTGATTCAACTAGCGGGAGAGGCACCCAGTACTTC.

This clonotype was counted only a few times. The CDR3 DNA reads as TGTGCCAGCCTGCCGTCGGGGGAAACAATGAACACTGAAGCTTTCTTT. Translation gives CASLPSGETMNTEAFF. The chain uses TRBV28 and TRBJ1-1, with a possible D match to TRBD1 (5 bases). The CDR3 has 16 amino acids. V lost 8 bases, J lost 0 bases, and 19 bases lay in between. Germline V gene sequence: CDR1 MDHEN, CDR2 SYDVKM.

This clonotype appeared a few times. This sequence joins TRBV7-2 and TRBJ2-7, with TRBD2 identical over 11 bases. CDR1 and CDR2 from the germline V gene are SGHTA and FQGNSA. Losses at the gene ends were 3 bases for V and 5 bases for J; bases not matched to a gene: 6. The CDR3 runs 15 residues. CDR3 sequence (DNA): TGTGCCAGCAGCTTCACACTAGCGGGAGCCCACGAGCAGTACTTC. Translation: CASSFTLAGAHEQYF.

This clonotype was observed many times. The chain employs TRBV28 and TRBJ2-7, with a weak D call TRBD2 (5 bases). V dropped 6 bases and J dropped 3 bases, with 15 bases sitting between them. The CDR3 contains 14 residues. Looked up from germline, CDR1 is MDHEN and CDR2 is SYDVKM. CDR3 sequence reads: CASSRGISVYEQYF. CDR3 in DNA: TGTGCCAGCAGCCGAGGGATATCAGTCTACGAGCAGTACTTC.

At least ten counts were recorded for this clonotype. This chain joins TRBV19 and TRBJ1-2, with D perhaps TRBD1 (5 bases). The ends were cut back, 3 bases at V and 4 bases at J, with 15 bases in the middle. The germline gives CDR1 LNHDA, CDR2 SQIVND (reference sequence). This CDR3 has 15 amino acids. The CDR3 loop reads CASSIATGPSYGYTF. The CDR3 coding sequence is TGTGCCAGTAGTATTGCCACGGGACCGAGCTATGGCTACACCTTC.

Comments on this clonotype: Here the CDR3 omits its conserved ending phenylalanine or tryptophan, so a read error is the likely source. The CDR3 spells CASAWGASYNEQFL. The DNA of the CDR3 is TGTGCCAGTGCCTGGGGAGCCTCCTACAATGAGCAGTTCCTC. The chain couples TRBV2 to TRBJ2-1; TRBD2 is a possible D gene (5 bases). CDR1 is SNHLY, CDR2 FYNNEI, per germline. This CDR3 is built from 14 residues. V was pared by 9 bases and J by 0 bases, with 12 bases between.